Included here is one TCR beta chain sequence, with context. Survey-level TCR beta sequencing used the immunoSEQ assay. Data came from immunoSEQ multiplex PCR; TCRdb stores just in-frame clones and leaves some out. The top ten clones hold roughly 10% of a sample with tens of thousands of clones, roughly 93% of them seen once. Unmatched junction bases numbered 6, after V lost 0 bases and J lost 8 bases. The length of the CDR3 is 16 residues. Germline-derived CDR1 and CDR2 are SGHRS and YFSETQ. V gene TRBV5-1 combines with J gene TRBJ2-2, with 11 positions matching TRBD2. The specimen sequenced was PBMCs. This clonotype was obtained from a man in his forties or fifties with rheumatoid arthritis. CDR3 region: CASSLATSGVGGELFF. The CDR3 DNA follows: TGCGCCAGCAGCTTGGCGACTAGCGGGGTGGGAGGGGAGCTGTTTTTT.